The T cell receptor beta chain described here comes from a study of long-term antiretroviral therapy in people with HIV. Study summary: The oldest samples precede the 2015 immediate-ART recommendation by about a decade. Findings and limits, study-wide: Post-ART samples showed increased diversity that remained below transplant donor control levels. Repertoire dominance by clones expanded before ART was seen at all time points.

Assay version v3.0 of immunoSEQ was used, and it was run at survey level. Profiling relied on immunoSEQ multiplex PCR, and the TCRdb table lists in-frame clones only, not all of them. The table has 30,000 to 40,000 clones, around 94% seen once. V shed 1 base and J 4 bases; nucleotides not matched to a gene: 1. The CDR3 totals 15 residues. Germline CDR1 SGHVS, CDR2 FQNEAQ. Each participant with HIV received care in the United States. Turning to this clone: Antigen: not known.

The starting material was unsorted PBMCs, obtained around 5 years after starting antiretroviral therapy. The chain is built from TRBV7-8 and TRBJ2-5; 12 bases fit TRBD2. The clonotype comes from a woman between 45 and 65 years old with HIV. CDR3 sequence reads: CASSLETSGGETQYF. The CDR3, as DNA: TGTGCCAGCAGCTTAGAGACTAGCGGGGGAGAGACCCAGTACTTC. The full variable domain, in which reference TRBV7-8 and TRBJ2-5 provide the parts outside the CDR3, is GAGVSQSPRYKVAKRGQDVALRCDPISGHVSLFWYQQALGQGPEFLTYFQNEAQLDKSGLPSDRFFAERPEGSVSTLKIQRTQQEDSAVYLCASSLETSGGETQYFGPGTRLLVL.